The 29 T cell receptor beta chains below come from one sample, sequenced in a study of patients and donors after allogeneic stem cell transplantation. TCRdb analysed the RT-PCR reads with MiXCR anew, one entry per CDR3 protein. The data contain about a million distinct CDR3 sequences, roughly 18% of them singletons. The sequenced sample consisted of blood, either unsorted or a sorted T cell fraction (not recorded which). The receptor set was obtained from a human donor who was either an allogeneic HSCT recipient or a stem cell or donor lymphocyte infusion donor (not recorded which). It is not recorded whose cells these are; they may come from a transplant donor.

The gene calls are TRBV10-3 and TRBJ1-1; 9 bases align to TRBD1. Germline CDR1 ENHRY, CDR2 SYGVKD. V was clipped by 5 bases and J by 6 bases; unmatched bases: 7. This CDR3 spans 14 amino acids. Here the CDR3 reads CAISTRDRDAEAFF. The CDR3, as DNA: TGTGCCATCAGTACCCGGGACAGGGACGCTGAAGCTTTCTTT.

CDR3 loop: CATQFPESSGNTIYF. DNA for the CDR3: TGTGCCACCCAATTTCCGGAGAGCTCTGGAAACACCATATATTTT. The chain joins TRBV10-3 to TRBJ1-3, with D unclear. V lost 10 bases to trimming and J lost 0 bases, with 16 bases between them. From germline, CDR1 is ENHRY and CDR2 SYGVKD. CDR3 length: 15 residues.

This clonotype appeared a few times. The chain has TRBV7-3 and TRBJ1-2; 8 bases match TRBD1. CDR3 length equals 14 residues. Germline CDR1 reads SGHTA; CDR2 reads FQGTGA. The J segment lost 6 bases and the V segment lost 8 bases, leaving 11 bases of the junction unmatched. CDR3 sequence reads: CASGTNRGVNGYTF. In DNA form, the CDR3 reads TGTGCCAGCGGTACGAACAGGGGGGTTAATGGCTACACCTTC.

The V and J genes are TRBV7-2 and TRBJ1-2; the D is unclear. V was cut by 6 bases and J by 4 bases, with 15 bases left in between. Germline CDR1 is SGHTA and CDR2 is FQGNSA. This CDR3 region has 14 residues. The CDR3 spells CASRSSSGSYGYTF. CDR3 DNA sequence: TGTGCCAGCAGATCTAGCTCCGGGTCCTATGGCTACACCTTC.

This clonotype was seen more than once but under ten times. The chain uses TRBV20-1 and TRBJ2-1, with TRBD2 matching over 8 bases. The CDR3 length is 15 residues. V lost 6 bases to trimming and J lost 5 bases; unmatched junction nucleotides: 12. The germline V gene encodes CDR1 DFQATT and CDR2 SNEGSKA (reference sequence). CDR3 DNA: TGCAGTGCAATTTCACCCGGAGCGGGAGACAATGAGCAGTTCTTC. Its protein is CSAISPGAGDNEQFF.

This rearrangement joins TRBV19 to TRBJ1-4; 7 nucleotides agree with TRBD1. Germline loops: CDR1 LNHDA, CDR2 SQIVND (reference sequence). The ends lost 3 bases at V and 7 bases at J; junction bases unmatched: 14. The CDR3 covers 17 residues. This CDR3 reads CASSMFRRQGNIEKLFF. CDR3 nucleotides: TGTGCCAGTAGTATGTTTCGGAGACAGGGAAACATTGAAAAACTGTTTTTT.

The chain carries TRBV4-2 and TRBJ2-7; 7 bases are shared with TRBD2. CDR3 length: 14 amino acids. Trimming cost V 4 bases and J 3 bases; bases outside gene matches: 6. Germline assignment: CDR1 LGHNA and CDR2 YNFKEQ. The CDR3, as DNA: TGTGCCAGCAGCCTCCCGGGAGGAGACTACGAGCAGTACTTC. This translates into CASSLPGGDYEQYF.

The sample holds a few counts of this clonotype. The V and J genes are TRBV2 and TRBJ2-2; 12 bases map to TRBD2. CDR1 is SNHLY and CDR2 is FYNNEI in the germline V gene. V lost 3 bases, J lost 5 bases, and 4 bases stayed unmatched. The length of the CDR3 is 16 residues. Here the CDR3 reads CASSETSGGGTGELFF. CDR3 sequence (DNA): TGTGCCAGCAGTGAGACTAGCGGGGGCGGAACCGGGGAGCTGTTTTTT.

This CDR3 reads CASSVGSGLPYEQYF. The DNA for the CDR3 is TGCGCCAGCAGCGTGGGTAGCGGCCTCCCCTACGAGCAGTACTTC. The V call is TRBV5-1, the J call TRBJ2-7; weak D call: TRBD2 (6 bases). Germline-derived CDR1 and CDR2 are SGHRS and YFSETQ. The CDR3 spans 15 residues. Trimming took 4 bases from V and 2 from J, leaving 16 bases between them.

This clonotype was recorded many times. For the CDR3, the DNA is TGTGCCAGCAGTTTCAGGGGGCGACGCACCGGGGAGCTGTTTTTT. It translates to CASSFRGRRTGELFF. The genes are TRBV12-3 or TRBV12-4 and TRBJ2-2; 8 positions match TRBD1. V shed 3 bases and J 4 bases; nucleotides not matched to a gene: 4. The length of the CDR3 is 15 residues.

The genes are TRBV7-9 and TRBJ1-1, with D maybe TRBD1 (6 bases). Trimming took off 4 bases at V and 3 bases at J, with 18 bases between the two ends. CDR1 SEHNR and CDR2 FQNEAQ come from the germline V gene (reference sequence). CDR3 length equals 16 residues. The CDR3 DNA follows: TGTGCCAGCAGCTCCACCTCGGGGGCACAATACACTGAAGCTTTCTTT. Translating gives CASSSTSGAQYTEAFF.

In this sample, this clonotype turned up a few times. The chain employs TRBV7-6 and TRBJ2-1; the D is unclear. The CDR3 covers 13 residues. With 7 bases removed from V and 6 bases from J, the gap between germline ends came to 13 bases. Germline CDR1 reads SGHVS; CDR2 reads FNYEAQ. Written as DNA, the CDR3 is TGTGCCAGCACCTCACCTTCCATCAATGAGCAGTTCTTC. The encoded protein is CASTSPSINEQFF.

This clonotype was detected only a few times. The J gene is TRBJ2-7, the V gene TRBV12-3 or TRBV12-4, with a possible D match to TRBD2 (5 bases). This CDR3 region has 13 residues. V was pared by 7 bases and J by 9 bases, with 19 bases between. The CDR3 sequence is CASTLSVPEGQYF. The CDR3 DNA sequence: TGTGCCAGCACCCTTAGCGTTCCGGAAGGGCAGTACTTC.

This clonotype occurred a few times. V is TRBV3-1 and J is TRBJ2-7; D remains unclear. The germline V gene has CDR1 LGHDT and CDR2 YNNKEL (reference sequence). CDR3 length: 13 residues. Deletions cut 3 bases from V and 7 bases from J, with 13 bases between. The CDR3 sequence: CASSHAGAGEQYF. The CDR3 DNA follows: TGTGCCAGCAGCCATGCAGGCGCCGGGGAGCAGTACTTC.

This chain links TRBV5-1 with TRBJ2-7; TRBD1 matches at 9 bases. Germline CDR1 SGHRS, CDR2 YFSETQ. The CDR3 loop spans 15 amino acids. Germline trimming cut 4 bases from V and 0 bases from J; bases unmatched to any gene: 5. CDR3 sequence reads: CASSQTGGSSYEQYF. DNA for the CDR3: TGCGCCAGCAGCCAGACAGGGGGTTCCTCCTACGAGCAGTACTTC.

The sample holds a few counts of this clonotype. J is TRBJ2-1 and V is TRBV7-2, with a tentative D call TRBD1 (5 bases). V lost 1 base and J 3 bases, leaving 13 bases between the germline ends. Germline V gives CDR1 SGHTA, CDR2 FQGNSA. The CDR3 extends over 16 amino acids. The CDR3 DNA sequence: TGTGCCAGCAGCTTAGGAGACAGTGGGTTCTACAATGAGCAGTTCTTC. Amino acid sequence: CASSLGDSGFYNEQFF. Supplemented by reference TRBV7-2 and TRBJ2-1, the full variable domain reads GAGVSQSPSNKVTEKGKDVELRCDPISGHTALYWYRQSLGQGLEFLIYFQGNSAPDKSGLPSDRFSAERTGGSVSTLTIQRTQQEDSAVYLCASSLGDSGFYNEQFFGPGTRLTVL.

The chain links TRBV10-3 to TRBJ1-2, with no clear D. V was cut by 7 bases and J by 4 bases, with 13 bases left in between. The CDR3 spans 13 residues. Per germline, CDR1 ENHRY and CDR2 SYGVKD. The chain's CDR3 is CAINENAGYGYTF. The CDR3 region has the DNA TGTGCCATCAACGAGAACGCGGGCTATGGCTACACCTTC.

The table lists this clonotype with a few counts. In nucleotides, the CDR3 is TGTGCCAGCAGCTCGGGCACACTAGCGGGGGGGACAGATACGCAGTATTTT. This sequence encodes CASSSGTLAGGTDTQYF. V usage is TRBV5-4 and J usage is TRBJ2-3; 13 nucleotides align to TRBD2. V lost 3 bases and J lost 3; bases outside the gene matches: 7. From germline, CDR1 is SGHNT and CDR2 YYREEE (reference sequence). The length of the CDR3 is 17 residues.

This clonotype appeared a few times. The rearrangement joins TRBV5-1 to TRBJ1-2; the D is unclear. The V gene's germline CDR1 is SGHRS and CDR2 YFSETQ. This CDR3 has 14 amino acids. The V end was cut by 0 bases, the J end by 2 bases, with 8 bases between. CDR3: CASSLEVGNYGYTF. For the CDR3, the DNA is TGCGCCAGCAGCTTGGAGGTTGGGAACTATGGCTACACCTTC.

CDR3 amino acids: CASSSGPRAQGNSPLHF. DNA for the CDR3: TGTGCCAGCAGCTCGGGTCCCCGGGCCCAGGGAAATTCACCCCTCCACTTT. The rearrangement links TRBV7-9 to TRBJ1-6, with a possible D match to TRBD1 (5 bases). Between the trimmed V and J ends, which lost 4 bases and 7 bases, there was a span of 20 bases. Germline V gene data show CDR1 as SEHNR and CDR2 as FQNEAQ (reference sequence). The CDR3 covers 17 residues.

The chain uses TRBV9 and TRBJ2-6; possible D gene TRBD2, 6 bases. CDR3 length equals 17 residues. The germline V gene encodes CDR1 SGDLS and CDR2 YYNGEE. Trimming removed 0 bases at V and 4 bases at J, with 14 bases between. CDR3 sequence reads: CASSVGAGGAGANVLTF. In DNA form, the CDR3 reads TGTGCCAGCAGCGTAGGAGCAGGAGGGGCAGGGGCCAACGTCCTGACTTTC.

This clonotype has more than one count but fewer than ten. V is TRBV5-6 and J is TRBJ1-1, with 8 bases lining up with TRBD1. Per the germline V gene, CDR1 is SGHDT and CDR2 is YYEEEE. The CDR3 runs to 16 residues. Germline trimming cut 3 bases from V and 6 bases from J; bases unmatched to any gene: 13. The CDR3 sequence is CASSSSRQGAVAEAFF. The CDR3 nucleotides are TGTGCCAGCAGCTCCTCCCGGCAGGGGGCTGTCGCTGAAGCTTTCTTT.

The chain links TRBV4-2 to TRBJ2-1; TRBD2 agrees at 9 bases. This CDR3 is 17 amino acids long. Trimming cost V 4 bases and J 10 bases; bases outside gene matches: 17. CDR1 and CDR2 from the germline V gene are LGHNA and YNFKEQ. CDR3 residues: CASSPPRTSAGRREQFF. For the CDR3, the DNA is TGTGCCAGCAGCCCCCCCCGGACTAGCGCGGGTAGGCGAGAGCAGTTCTTC.

V gene TRBV6-5 combines with J gene TRBJ2-2, with TRBD2 matching over 11 bases. V trimming: 0 bases; J trimming: 5 bases; junction bases outside the gene matches: 5. The CDR3 has 17 residues. Germline V gene lookup returns CDR1 MNHEY and CDR2 SVGAGI. CDR3 sequence reads: CASSYSSGRALTGELFF. As DNA, the CDR3 is TGTGCCAGCAGTTACTCTAGCGGGAGGGCCCTTACCGGGGAGCTGTTTTTT.

This clonotype was seen only a few times. The genes are TRBV5-1 and TRBJ2-7, with D possibly TRBD1 on 5 matching bases. The V gene lost 4 bases and the J gene lost 1 base, with 18 bases spanning the gap. The CDR3 is made up of 16 amino acids. Germline CDR1 and CDR2: SGHRS and YFSETQ. The CDR3 region has the DNA TGCGCCAGCAGCCCGGGTTCGCACAGGACGTCCTACGAGCAGTACTTC. Protein: CASSPGSHRTSYEQYF.

The rearrangement joins TRBV20-1 to TRBJ2-1; TRBD1 matches 8 bases. This CDR3 comprises 14 residues. CDR1 DFQATT and CDR2 SNEGSKA come from the germline V gene (reference sequence). Trimming took 6 bases from V and 3 from J; bases not matched to a gene: 7. The CDR3 protein is CSAPGGSIYNEQFF. The CDR3 DNA is TGCAGTGCGCCAGGGGGCTCCATCTACAATGAGCAGTTCTTC.

The gene calls are TRBV3-1 and TRBJ2-2; D might be TRBD1 (7 bases). The CDR3 totals 12 residues. Germline values: CDR1 LGHDT, CDR2 YNNKEL (reference sequence). V was pared by 11 bases and J by 6 bases, with 13 bases between. The CDR3 nucleotides are TGTGCCGGAGGGACAGCCCCCGGGGAGCTGTTTTTT. It is translated as CAGGTAPGELFF.

The chain carries TRBV29-1 and TRBJ1-1, with D perhaps TRBD1 (5 bases). Germline V gives CDR1 SQVTM, CDR2 ANQGSEA. Trimming removed 3 bases from V and 10 bases from J, with 24 bases in between. The CDR3 spans 15 residues. CDR3 loop: CSVDSGSRQSESAFF. CDR3 nucleotide sequence: TGCAGCGTTGATTCCGGGTCGCGACAGTCCGAATCAGCTTTCTTT.

Points on this clonotype: The junction differs from germline at one of its ends, possibly a read error. This chain connects TRBV20-1 to TRBJ1-1; D remains unclear. The CDR3 runs to 11 residues. CDR1 is DFQATT, CDR2 SNEGSKA, per germline (reference sequence). The CDR3, as DNA: TGCAGTGCTAGAGCGGGGAGACGCACGATCTTT. As protein: CSARAGRRTIF.